The rows below give T cell receptor beta chains drawn from one sample of a study of CD8 T cell repertoires and HIV-1 epitope variants. Assay: immunoSEQ multiplex PCR; the TCRdb copy retains only in-frame clones and omits some. Of some 5,000 clones in the sample, roughly 65% were seen once. No antigens are known for them. Sequencing input: cultured CD8+ T cells derived from PBMCs. These receptors all stem from a male donor with HIV. CDR3s include the opening cysteine and the closing phenylalanine or tryptophan. The D gene is left open where the match is weak. Rows may omit the clone size; those that give it use once, few, many or a size class.

TRBV9	NA	NA	TRBJ2-7	CASSVGAGGKEQYF	TGTGCCAGCAGCGTAGGCGCAGGGGGGAAAGAGCAGTACTTC
TRBV19	few	NA	TRBJ2-1	CASSIGWGVAYNEQFF	TGTGCCAGTAGTATAGGATGGGGGGTCGCCTACAATGAGCAGTTCTTC
TRBV28	NA	NA	TRBJ1-1	CASSLSGSEAFF	TGTGCCAGCAGTTTGTCGGGGTCTGAAGCTTTCTTT
TRBV27	NA	TRBD2	TRBJ2-3	CASSLSPSGGTDTQYF	TGTGCCAGCAGTTTATCCCCTAGCGGGGGCACAGATACGCAGTATTTT
TRBV25-1	NA	NA	TRBJ1-4	CASSEYRGDEKLFF	TGTGCCAGCAGTGAATATAGGGGAGATGAAAAACTGTTTTTT
TRBV30	NA	TRBD1	TRBJ2-3	CAWSQGQGYTDTQYF	TGTGCCTGGAGTCAGGGACAGGGGTACACAGATACGCAGTATTTT
TRBV28	NA	NA	TRBJ1-1	CASSMTGRRNTEAFF	TGTGCCAGCAGTATGACTGGGCGTCGGAACACTGAAGCTTTCTTT
TRBV11-2	NA	NA	TRBJ2-7	CATEGLTAYEQYF	TGTGCCACGGAGGGCCTAACCGCCTACGAGCAGTACTTC
TRBV28	NA	TRBD1	TRBJ1-4	CASSLARGLVNEKLFF	TGTGCCAGCAGTTTAGCCAGGGGGCTAGTTAATGAAAAACTGTTTTTT
TRBV14	NA	NA	TRBJ2-1	CASSQSQFNWMNEQFF	TGTGCCAGCAGTCAAAGCCAGTTCAACTGGATGAATGAGCAGTTCTTC
TRBV6-4	NA	NA	TRBJ2-2	CASSERLNTGELFF	TGTGCCAGCAGTGAGAGGTTGAACACCGGGGAGCTGTTTTTT
TRBV7-8	NA	NA	TRBJ2-1	CASQSSPGSSYNEQFF	TGTGCCAGCCAGTCCTCCCCCGGCAGCTCCTACAATGAGCAGTTCTTC
TRBV19	once	TRBD1	TRBJ1-5	CASSIGTGVRQPQHF	TGTGCCAGTAGTATTGGGACAGGGGTACGTCAGCCCCAGCATTTT
TRBV5-4	NA	TRBD1	TRBJ1-6	CASSLGRGLTPLHF	TGTGCCAGCAGCTTGGGGAGGGGGCTAACACCCCTCCACTTT
TRBV5-5	NA	NA	TRBJ2-7	CASSPTYEQYF	TGTGCCAGCAGCCCAACTTACGAGCAGTACTTC
TRBV4-3	few	NA	TRBJ2-3	CASSQDRPSRADTQYF	TGCGCCAGCAGCCAAGACCGGCCCAGTAGGGCGGATACGCAGTATTTT
TRBV7-2	NA	NA	TRBJ2-7	CASTQSSYEQYF	TGTGCCAGCACCCAAAGCTCCTACGAGCAGTACTTC
TRBV7-9	NA	TRBD2	TRBJ2-7	CASSHSGYSYEQYF	TGTGCCAGCAGCCATAGCGGGTACTCCTACGAGCAGTACTTC
TRBV7-8	NA	TRBD2	TRBJ2-7	CASSSRGELVWDSYEQYF	TGTGCCAGCAGCTCCCGGGGGGAACTAGTTTGGGACTCCTACGAGCAGTACTTC
TRBV7-9	NA	NA	TRBJ1-2	CASAFNRQGGGYTF	TGTGCCAGCGCGTTCAACCGGCAGGGAGGAGGCTACACCTTC
TRBV7-3	NA	NA	TRBJ2-1	CASSLGMSSYNEQFF	TGTGCCAGCAGCTTGGGGATGAGCTCCTACAATGAGCAGTTCTTC
TRBV28	NA	TRBD1	TRBJ1-2	CASSPRTGLIVYGYTF	TGTGCCAGCAGTCCCAGGACAGGGTTAATAGTGTATGGCTACACCTTC
TRBV5-1	NA	TRBD2	TRBJ2-5	CASSLASGNHRETQYF	TGCGCCAGCAGCTTGGCTAGCGGGAACCATAGAGAGACCCAGTACTTC
TRBV7-2	NA	NA	TRBJ2-1	CASSITPDSYNEQFF	TGTGCCAGCAGCATAACACCGGACTCCTACAATGAGCAGTTCTTC
TRBV5-1	NA	NA	TRBJ2-7	CASSAGTAGEQYF	TGCGCCAGCAGCGCCGGGACAGCGGGGGAGCAGTACTTC
TRBV5-6	few	NA	TRBJ2-7	CASSPIQDLVLDEQYF	TGTGCCAGCAGCCCGATCCAGGACTTAGTCCTCGACGAGCAGTACTTC
TRBV28	NA	NA	TRBJ1-1	CASSWGTTEAFF	TGTGCCAGCAGTTGGGGCACAACTGAAGCTTTCTTT
TRBV28	NA	NA	TRBJ1-4	CASSSRGFNEKLFF	TGTGCCAGCAGTTCCAGGGGTTTTAATGAAAAACTGTTTTTT
TRBV11-2	NA	NA	TRBJ2-7	CASSQDLESTYEQYF	TGTGCCAGCAGCCAAGATTTAGAAAGTACCTACGAGCAGTACTTC
TRBV5-4	NA	TRBD1	TRBJ1-1	CASSLQGDLGAEAFF	TGTGCCAGCAGCTTACAGGGGGACCTAGGGGCTGAAGCTTTCTTT
TRBV19	NA	NA	TRBJ1-1	CASSRSWDEAFF	TGTGCCAGTAGTAGAAGCTGGGACGAAGCTTTCTTT
TRBV19	once	TRBD1	TRBJ2-1	CASISETGSYNEQFF	TGTGCCAGTATCTCCGAGACAGGGTCCTACAATGAGCAGTTCTTC
TRBV7-1	NA	TRBD1	TRBJ2-7	CASSLRQGSYEQYF	TGTGCCAGCAGCCTTCGACAGGGCTCCTACGAGCAGTACTTC
TRBV27	NA	NA	TRBJ2-3	CASSTPGPQDTQYF	TGTGCCAGCAGTACCCCGGGCCCCCAAGATACGCAGTATTTT
TRBV27	NA	NA	TRBJ1-2	CASSPDGANYGYTF	TGTGCCAGCAGTCCCGACGGAGCTAACTATGGCTACACCTTC
TRBV10-3	large	NA	TRBJ2-6	CAISESLGVSGANVLTF	TGTGCCATCAGTGAGTCTCTGGGGGTATCTGGGGCCAACGTCCTGACTTTC
TRBV10-1	NA	NA	TRBJ1-4	CASSESGTFNEKLFF	TGCGCCAGCAGTGAGTCGGGCACGTTTAATGAAAAACTGTTTTTT
TRBV7-3	few	TRBD1	TRBJ2-1	CASSLAGQGSYNEQFF	TGTGCCAGCAGCTTAGCGGGACAGGGCTCCTACAATGAGCAGTTCTTC
TRBV12-5	NA	NA	TRBJ1-6	CASGFRQTDSPLHF	TGTGCTAGTGGTTTTAGACAGACGGATTCACCCCTCCACTTT
TRBV6-4	NA	TRBD1	TRBJ2-7	CASRQGASSYEQYF	TGTGCCAGCAGACAGGGGGCTTCCTCCTACGAGCAGTACTTC
TRBV28	NA	NA	TRBJ1-5	CASSLDHRLNQPQHF	TGTGCCAGCAGTTTAGATCACAGACTCAATCAGCCCCAGCATTTT
TRBV4-2	NA	TRBD2	TRBJ2-1	CASSQESGGVGEQFF	TGTGCCAGCAGCCAAGAAAGTGGGGGGGTAGGGGAGCAGTTCTTC
TRBV28	NA	NA	TRBJ1-1	CASITSGGGALNTEAFF	TGTGCCAGCATCACAAGCGGGGGAGGGGCGTTGAACACTGAAGCTTTCTTT